The source of this T cell receptor (beta chain) is a study of T cells in Graves' hyperthyroidism and ophthalmopathy. The CDR3 spans 13 residues. The V and J ends lost 6 bases and 5 bases, in that order; junction bases with no gene match: 6. The germline V gene has CDR1 SNHLY and CDR2 FYNNEI. The TCR beta CDR3 regions underwent amplification using RNA transcripts as the source. TCR CDR3 underwent first-round RT-PCR with the HTBI primer set. A single record per CDR3 protein comes from TCRdb applying MiXCR to the multiplex PCR reads. The table has about 580,000 distinct CDR3 sequences, approximately 44% seen once. General study points: Ophthalmopathy could be told apart from stable hyperthyroidism with a 13 V-J model. Ophthalmopathy, which appeared later, was predicted by the model a median around 6.9 months before onset.

This clonotype was observed at least ten times. Its antigen is currently unknown. The sequencing input was peripheral blood or thyroid tissue (not recorded which). This rearrangement joins TRBV2 to TRBJ2-5, with 7 bases identical to TRBD1. The receptor's source is a woman between 18 and 29 years old with Graves' hyperthyroidism. The CDR3 DNA follows: TGTGCCAGCAGCCTACAGGGGCAGGAGACCCAGTACTTC. Its protein product is CASSLQGQETQYF.